This T cell receptor (beta chain) was identified in a study of blood T cell repertoires in COVID-19. Study as a whole: The study drew acute and convalescent COVID-19 samples from the United States, Italy and Spain. T cells, B-cell-depleted T cells, or PBMCs provided the cDNA or gDNA that served as material.

CDR1 SEHNR and CDR2 FQNEAQ come from the germline V gene (reference sequence). This CDR3 has 15 residues. Trimming removed 5 bases from V and 5 bases from J; junction bases left unmatched: 9. Source study methods: Nucleated cell counts were estimated from reference gene primer amplification. Clones were read by immunoSEQ multiplex PCR, and TCRdb kept only the in-frame ones, dropping some. V, J and clone size derive from that table, while D and trimming were established from the DNA sequence. Of approximately 190,000 clones in the sample, roughly 80% are singletons; the top ten hold about 20%. The receptor's source is a human donor in a cohort sampled during active COVID-19. The source material was peripheral blood. The chain links TRBV7-9 to TRBJ2-1; 7 bases align to TRBD1. CDR3: CASSPLRGPNNEQFF. The CDR3 DNA is TGTGCCAGCAGCCCATTAAGGGGGCCGAACAATGAGCAGTTCTTC.